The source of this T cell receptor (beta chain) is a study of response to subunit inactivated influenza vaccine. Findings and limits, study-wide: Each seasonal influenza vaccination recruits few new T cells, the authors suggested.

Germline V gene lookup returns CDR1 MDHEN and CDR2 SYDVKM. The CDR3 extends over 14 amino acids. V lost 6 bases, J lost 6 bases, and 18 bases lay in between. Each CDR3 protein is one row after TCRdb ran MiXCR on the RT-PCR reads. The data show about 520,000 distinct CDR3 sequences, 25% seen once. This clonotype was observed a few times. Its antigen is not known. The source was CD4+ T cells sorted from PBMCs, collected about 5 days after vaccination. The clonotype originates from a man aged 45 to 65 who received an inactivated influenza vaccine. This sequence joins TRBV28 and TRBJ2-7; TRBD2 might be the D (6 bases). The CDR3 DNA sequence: TGTGCCAGCAGCTTTATTTCTGGGGGAGGCGAGCAGTACTTC. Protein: CASSFISGGGEQYF.